The 27 T cell receptor beta chains below all came from one sample that was sequenced in a study of T cells in Graves' hyperthyroidism and ophthalmopathy. The TCR beta CDR3 regions underwent amplification using RNA transcripts as the source. HTBI primers were employed in a first-round RT-PCR of the TCR CDR3. TCRdb reprocessed the multiplex PCR reads with MiXCR, giving one entry per CDR3 protein. The table shows 550,000 to 800,000 distinct CDR3 sequences, with about a sixth occurring only once. The sequenced material came from blood. The receptors stem from a man between 18 and 35 years old with Graves' hyperthyroidism.

This clonotype was seen only a few times. The rearrangement joins TRBV3-1 to TRBJ2-1; 13 nucleotides match TRBD2. This CDR3 has 16 amino acids. V lost 0 bases and J lost 7; bases outside the gene matches: 3. CDR1 is LGHDT and CDR2 is YNNKEL in the germline V gene (reference sequence). Here the CDR3 reads CASSQETSGRGNEQFF. CDR3 in DNA: TGTGCCAGCAGCCAAGAAACTAGCGGGAGGGGGAATGAGCAGTTCTTC.

The genes are TRBV30 and TRBJ1-2; D unclear. CDR3 length equals 13 residues. Germline lookup yields CDR1 GTSNPN and CDR2 SVGIG (reference sequence). V gave up 4 bases and J gave up 6 bases, with 15 bases separating them. The CDR3 reads CAWTMMGRDGYTF. The CDR3 nucleotides are TGTGCCTGGACCATGATGGGTAGGGATGGCTACACCTTC.

The sample holds a few counts of this clonotype. J is TRBJ2-1 and V is TRBV6-5; D is ambiguous. This CDR3 is built from 13 residues. V lost 0 bases, J lost 10 bases, and 10 bases lay in between. Germline CDR1 and CDR2: MNHEY and SVGAGI. CDR3 loop: CASSYSGQKEQFF. The CDR3 nucleotides are TGTGCCAGCAGTTACTCGGGTCAGAAGGAGCAGTTCTTC.

This sequence joins TRBV20-1 and TRBJ2-7; 7 nucleotides agree with TRBD2. Germline CDR1 DFQATT, CDR2 SNEGSKA (reference sequence). CDR3 length: 15 residues. V was clipped by 0 bases and J by 4 bases; unmatched bases: 9. Here the CDR3 reads CSARETYREVYEQYF. CDR3 sequence (DNA): TGCAGTGCTAGAGAGACGTATCGGGAGGTTTACGAGCAGTACTTC.

In this sample, this clonotype turned up a few times. The chain uses TRBV28 and TRBJ2-7; D remains unclear. V was trimmed by 6 bases and J by 0 bases, leaving 12 bases between them. Germline loops: CDR1 MDHEN, CDR2 SYDVKM. CDR3 length: 14 amino acids. The CDR3, as DNA: TGTGCCAGCAGAGTGGGCGGCCCCTCCTACGAGCAGTACTTC. The encoded protein is CASRVGGPSYEQYF. Based on the CDR3 plus reference TRBV28 and TRBJ2-7, the full variable domain is DVKVTQSSRYLVKRTGEKVFLECVQDMDHENMFWYRQDPGLGLRLIYFSYDVKMKEKGDIPEGYSVSREKKERFSLILESASTNQTSMYLCASRVGGPSYEQYFGPGTRLTVT.

A few counts support this clonotype. This clone may be a read error of a much larger clone one base away. The chain is built from TRBV7-9 and TRBJ2-7; D unresolved. Trimming took 8 bases from V and 6 from J, leaving 17 bases between them. Germline CDR1 reads SEHNR; CDR2 reads FQNEAQ (reference sequence). The CDR3 length is 13 residues. DNA of the CDR3: TGTGCCAGCGGCGCCCCCTCTGCGTTCGAGCAGTACTTC. Translated, it gives CASGAPSAFEQYF.

This clonotype was picked up many times. The chain recombines TRBV6-2 or TRBV6-3 with TRBJ2-3, with D hard to call. Trimming pared 6 bases from V and 5 bases from J, leaving 9 bases between. The CDR3 contains 12 residues. The germline V gene has CDR1 MNHEY and CDR2 SVGEGT. The CDR3, as DNA: TGTGCCAGCAGCCAATTCGGAGATACGCAGTATTTT. Residues: CASSQFGDTQYF.

This clonotype was counted many times. The rearrangement uses TRBV28 and TRBJ1-5; D unresolved. CDR3 length equals 14 residues. The ends were cut back, 5 bases at V and 6 bases at J, with 14 bases in the middle. The germline CDR1 and CDR2 sequences are MDHEN and SYDVKM. DNA of the CDR3: TGTGCCAGCAGTCGCGGCGGAAGTGGTCAGCCCCAGCATTTT. It encodes CASSRGGSGQPQHF.

V and J are TRBV9 and TRBJ2-1; maybe TRBD2 (5 bases). There are 17 residues in the CDR3. CDR1 SGDLS and CDR2 YYNGEE come from the germline V gene. With 0 bases removed from V and 4 bases from J, the gap between germline ends came to 17 bases. CDR3 sequence: CASSVVSMGDGYNEQFF. DNA for the CDR3: TGTGCCAGCAGCGTAGTGAGTATGGGAGACGGGTACAATGAGCAGTTCTTC. Based on the CDR3 plus reference TRBV9 and TRBJ2-1, the full variable domain is DSGVTQTPKHLITATGQRVTLRCSPRSGDLSVYWYQQSLDQGLQFLIQYYNGEERAKGNILERFSAQQFPDLHSELNLSSLELGDSALYFCASSVVSMGDGYNEQFFGPGTRLTVL.

A few counts support this clonotype. The V and J genes are TRBV19 and TRBJ2-1, with a possible D match to TRBD1 (5 bases). Germline CDR1 is LNHDA and CDR2 is SQIVND (reference sequence). The CDR3 runs to 16 residues. The ends were cut back, 7 bases at V and 5 bases at J, with 21 bases in the middle. CDR3 nucleotides: TGTGCCAGTACCCCTGCCTACAGACAGATTAACAATGAGCAGTTCTTC. Encoded protein: CASTPAYRQINNEQFF.

This clonotype was recorded a few times. The chain has TRBV20-1 and TRBJ2-5; the D gene is possibly TRBD2 (6 bases). The CDR3 length is 12 residues. From germline, CDR1 is DFQATT and CDR2 SNEGSKA (reference sequence). The CDR3 sequence: CSGAGSLETQYF. The CDR3 region has the DNA TGCAGCGGGGCCGGGAGCTTAGAGACCCAGTACTTC.

The chain employs TRBV10-3 and TRBJ2-7; D is unclear. CDR1 and CDR2 (germline): ENHRY, SYGVKD. The CDR3 is 11 residues long. Trimming stripped 8 bases from V and 1 base from J, with 6 bases between. The DNA for the CDR3 is TGTGCCATCTCGAGGTCCTACGAGCAGTACTTC. Translation gives CAISRSYEQYF.

This clonotype came up many times. The chain combines TRBV6-2 or TRBV6-3 with TRBJ2-1; 11 bases are a match to TRBD2. Germline V gene lookup returns CDR1 MNHEY and CDR2 SVGEGT. The CDR3 extends over 18 amino acids. Unmatched junction bases numbered 16, after V lost 4 bases and J lost 8 bases. The CDR3 is CASSSLVGTSGASYEQFF. CDR3 nucleotide sequence: TGTGCCAGCAGTTCATTGGTTGGGACTAGCGGAGCCAGCTATGAGCAGTTCTTC.

This sequence joins TRBV5-1 and TRBJ2-7; 8 bases agree with TRBD2. CDR3 length: 15 residues. V dropped 0 bases and J dropped 2; count of bases not matched to a gene: 4. The germline V gene encodes CDR1 SGHRS and CDR2 YFSETQ. As DNA, the CDR3 is TGCGCCAGCAGCTTGGAGGCGGGAGGCACCTACGAGCAGTACTTC. The encoded protein is CASSLEAGGTYEQYF.

This clonotype was counted at least ten times. The genes are TRBV5-5 and TRBJ1-1; D might be TRBD1 (5 bases). The CDR3 has 12 residues. The ends were cut back, 4 bases at V and 6 bases at J, with 10 bases in the middle. In germline, CDR1 is SGHKS, CDR2 YYEKEE (reference sequence). The CDR3 DNA reads as TGTGCCAGCAGCCCGTCGACAGCTGAAGCTTTCTTT. Translated, it gives CASSPSTAEAFF.

This clonotype was seen ten or more times. The J gene is TRBJ2-2, the V gene TRBV27; 11 nucleotides align to TRBD2. CDR3 length: 19 residues. Germline CDR1 and CDR2: MNHEY and SMNVEV (reference sequence). J lost 3 bases, V lost 5 bases, and 14 bases had no gene match. The CDR3: CASSPPLLAGELYTGELFF. DNA of the CDR3: TGTGCCAGCAGTCCCCCTTTACTAGCGGGAGAATTGTACACCGGGGAGCTGTTTTTT.

This clonotype was detected only once. This clone may be a read error of a much larger clone one base away. The rearrangement uses TRBV12-3 or TRBV12-4 and TRBJ1-4, with TRBD1 as a possible D gene (5 bases). V shed 8 bases and J shed 3 bases, with 13 bases lying between them. This CDR3 has 14 amino acids. This CDR3 is CASARAGSNEKLFF. The CDR3 nucleotides read TGTGCCAGCGCCCGGGCAGGGTCTAATGAAAAACTGTTTTTT.

The chain couples TRBV20-1 to TRBJ2-7; D may be TRBD2 (6 bases). The CDR3 has 13 amino acids. From germline, CDR1 is DFQATT and CDR2 SNEGSKA (reference sequence). Trimming left V 1 base short and J 7 bases short, with 14 bases between. The CDR3 loop is CSARGRGWGEQYF. CDR3 coding DNA: TGCAGTGCTAGAGGGCGGGGTTGGGGGGAGCAGTACTTC.

This clonotype was observed many times. In nucleotides, the CDR3 is TGTGCCAGCAGCGACTCCATGGGGGCCGGGGAGCTGTTTTTT. Its protein is CASSDSMGAGELFF. The rearrangement uses TRBV28 and TRBJ2-2; D is possibly TRBD1 or TRBD2 (5 bases each). Trimming cost V 6 bases and J 6 bases, with 14 bases left between them. Germline lookup yields CDR1 MDHEN and CDR2 SYDVKM. The CDR3 length is 14 residues.

This clonotype occurred a few times. The chain is built from TRBV27 and TRBJ1-2; 9 bases are a match to TRBD1. The germline V gene has CDR1 MNHEY and CDR2 SMNVEV (reference sequence). The CDR3 spans 17 residues. Trimming at V came to 5 bases and at J to 2 bases, leaving 12 bases not matched to a gene. Here the CDR3 reads CASSQGQGLLSNYGYTF. The CDR3, as DNA: TGTGCCAGCAGTCAGGGACAGGGATTATTATCAAACTATGGCTACACCTTC.

The V call is TRBV4-1, the J call TRBJ1-1; D unresolved. Trimming took off 0 bases at V and 2 bases at J, with 16 bases between the two ends. Germline assignment: CDR1 MGHRA and CDR2 YSYEKL. CDR3 length: 17 residues. The CDR3 DNA reads as TGCGCCAGCAGCCAAGACGACGTCGCACCATTTAACACTGAAGCTTTCTTT. Its translation: CASSQDDVAPFNTEAFF.

Many counts were recorded for this clonotype. V usage is TRBV19 and J usage is TRBJ2-7; possible D gene TRBD1, 5 bases. Germline loops: CDR1 LNHDA, CDR2 SQIVND (reference sequence). The CDR3 contains 12 residues. The ends were cut back, 9 bases at V and 0 bases at J, with 9 bases in the middle. CDR3 residues: CASSTGSYEQYF. DNA for the CDR3: TGTGCCAGCAGCACAGGCTCCTACGAGCAGTACTTC.

The chain carries TRBV28 and TRBJ2-1, with TRBD2 matching 10 bases. The ends lost 2 bases at V and 3 bases at J; junction bases unmatched: 4. The germline CDR1 and CDR2 sequences are MDHEN and SYDVKM. This CDR3 has 16 residues. The CDR3 DNA follows: TGTGCCAGCAGTTTAGAGGGACTAGCGATCTACAATGAGCAGTTCTTC. This encodes CASSLEGLAIYNEQFF. Full variable domain (rest looked up from reference TRBV28 and TRBJ2-1): DVKVTQSSRYLVKRTGEKVFLECVQDMDHENMFWYRQDPGLGLRLIYFSYDVKMKEKGDIPEGYSVSREKKERFSLILESASTNQTSMYLCASSLEGLAIYNEQFFGPGTRLTVL.

This clonotype was counted only a few times. The chain recombines TRBV30 with TRBJ1-1; tentatively, D is TRBD1 (5 bases). Germline-derived CDR1 and CDR2 are GTSNPN and SVGIG (reference sequence). The CDR3 is made up of 12 amino acids. The V end lost 4 bases, the J end lost 6 bases, and 12 bases lay between the germline ends. This chain's CDR3 is CAWTRGDPEAFF. CDR3 DNA: TGTGCCTGGACACGGGGGGATCCTGAAGCTTTCTTT.

CDR3 residues: CSAQGGSTYEQYF. In nucleotides, the CDR3 is TGCAGTGCTCAAGGCGGATCCACCTACGAGCAGTACTTC. The chain employs TRBV20-1 and TRBJ2-7; D remains ambiguous. V was clipped by 5 bases and J by 2 bases, with 13 bases between them. The CDR3 length is 13 residues. From germline, CDR1 is DFQATT and CDR2 SNEGSKA (reference sequence).

This clonotype appeared many times. The chain uses TRBV6-2 or TRBV6-3 and TRBJ2-7, with D maybe TRBD2 (6 bases). Germline assignment: CDR1 MNHEY and CDR2 SVGEGT. The ends were cut back, 0 bases at V and 3 bases at J, with 9 bases in the middle. CDR3 length equals 14 residues. CDR3 loop: CASSYSRRGYEQYF. The CDR3 DNA reads TGTGCCAGCAGTTACTCGCGGCGGGGCTACGAGCAGTACTTC.

This clonotype was detected a few times. The chain links TRBV29-1 to TRBJ2-5; D call uncertain. CDR1 is SQVTM and CDR2 is ANQGSEA in the germline V gene. The CDR3 covers 13 residues. With 3 bases removed from V and 1 base from J, the gap between germline ends came to 9 bases. CDR3 coding DNA: TGCAGCGTTGACAACAGCTTCCAAGAGACCCAGTACTTC. The encoded protein is CSVDNSFQETQYF.